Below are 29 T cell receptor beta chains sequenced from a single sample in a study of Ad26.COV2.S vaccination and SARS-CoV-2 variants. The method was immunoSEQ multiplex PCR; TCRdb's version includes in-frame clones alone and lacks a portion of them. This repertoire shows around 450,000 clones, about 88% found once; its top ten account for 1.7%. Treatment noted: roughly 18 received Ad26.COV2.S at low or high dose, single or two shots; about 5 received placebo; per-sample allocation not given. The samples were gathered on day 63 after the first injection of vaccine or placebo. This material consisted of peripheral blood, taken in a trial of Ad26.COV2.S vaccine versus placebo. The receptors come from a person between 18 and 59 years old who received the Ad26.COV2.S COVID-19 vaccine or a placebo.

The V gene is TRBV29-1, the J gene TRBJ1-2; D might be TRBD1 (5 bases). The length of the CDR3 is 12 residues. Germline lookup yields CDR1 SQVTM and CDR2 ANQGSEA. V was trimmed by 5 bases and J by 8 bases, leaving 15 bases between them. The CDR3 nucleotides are TGCAGCGTTATTGGGACGGTTGGCGGCTACACCTTC. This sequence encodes CSVIGTVGGYTF. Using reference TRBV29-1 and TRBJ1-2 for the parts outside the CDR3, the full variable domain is SAVISQKPSRDICQRGTSLTIQCQVDSQVTMMFWYRQQPGQSLTLIATANQGSEATYESGFVIDKFPISRPNLTFSTLTVSNMSPEDSSIYLCSVIGTVGGYTFGSGTRLTVV.

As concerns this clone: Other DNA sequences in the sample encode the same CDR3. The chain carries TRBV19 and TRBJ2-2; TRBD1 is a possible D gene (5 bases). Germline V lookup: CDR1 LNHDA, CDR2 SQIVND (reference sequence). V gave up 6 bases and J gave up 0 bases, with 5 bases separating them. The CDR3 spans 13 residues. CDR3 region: CASRTANTGELFF. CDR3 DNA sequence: TGTGCCAGTAGGACAGCGAACACCGGGGAGCTGTTTTTT.

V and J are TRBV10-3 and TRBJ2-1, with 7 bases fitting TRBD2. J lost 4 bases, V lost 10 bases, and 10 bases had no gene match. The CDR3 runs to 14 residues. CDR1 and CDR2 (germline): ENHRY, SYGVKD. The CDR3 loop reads CASTGTKQYNEQFF. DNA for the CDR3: TGTGCCAGCACCGGGACTAAGCAATACAATGAGCAGTTCTTC.

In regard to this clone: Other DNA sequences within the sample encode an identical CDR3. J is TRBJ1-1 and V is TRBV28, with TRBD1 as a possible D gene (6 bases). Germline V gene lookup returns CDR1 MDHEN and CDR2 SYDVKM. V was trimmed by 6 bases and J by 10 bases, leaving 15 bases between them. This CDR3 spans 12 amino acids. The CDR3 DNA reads TGTGCCAGCAGCCCTCGACAGGAAGGAGCTTTCTTT. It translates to CASSPRQEGAFF.

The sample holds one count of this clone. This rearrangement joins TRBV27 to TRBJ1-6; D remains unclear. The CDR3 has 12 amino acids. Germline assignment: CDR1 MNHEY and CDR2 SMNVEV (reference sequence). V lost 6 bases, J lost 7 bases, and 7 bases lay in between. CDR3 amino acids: CASRWGNSPLHF. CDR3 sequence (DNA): TGTGCCAGCAGGTGGGGAAATTCACCCCTCCACTTT.

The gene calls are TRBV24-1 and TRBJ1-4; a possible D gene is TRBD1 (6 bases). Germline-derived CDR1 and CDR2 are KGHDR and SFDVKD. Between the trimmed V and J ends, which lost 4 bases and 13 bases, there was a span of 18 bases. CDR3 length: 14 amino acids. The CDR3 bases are TGTGCCACCAGTGAGCCGGACAGCCTAATCAGACTGTTTTTT. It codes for CATSEPDSLIRLFF.

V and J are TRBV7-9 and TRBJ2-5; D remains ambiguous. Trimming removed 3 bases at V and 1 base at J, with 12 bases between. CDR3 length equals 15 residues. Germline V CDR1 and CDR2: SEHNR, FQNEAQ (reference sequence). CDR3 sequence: CASSFSWAPQETQYF. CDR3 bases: TGTGCCAGCAGCTTTTCCTGGGCACCCCAAGAGACCCAGTACTTC.

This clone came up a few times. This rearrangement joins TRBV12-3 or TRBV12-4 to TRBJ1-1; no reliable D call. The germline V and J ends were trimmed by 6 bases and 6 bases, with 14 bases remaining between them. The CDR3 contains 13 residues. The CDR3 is CASSGMRDSEAFF. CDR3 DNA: TGTGCCAGCAGCGGAATGAGGGATTCTGAAGCTTTCTTT.

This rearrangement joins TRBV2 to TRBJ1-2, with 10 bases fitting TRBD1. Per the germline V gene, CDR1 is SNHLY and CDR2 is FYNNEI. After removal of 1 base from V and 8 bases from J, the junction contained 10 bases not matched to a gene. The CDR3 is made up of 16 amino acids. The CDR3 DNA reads TGTGCCAGCAGTGAAGTAGGAGGGACAGGGGCGCGAGGCTACACCTTC. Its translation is CASSEVGGTGARGYTF.

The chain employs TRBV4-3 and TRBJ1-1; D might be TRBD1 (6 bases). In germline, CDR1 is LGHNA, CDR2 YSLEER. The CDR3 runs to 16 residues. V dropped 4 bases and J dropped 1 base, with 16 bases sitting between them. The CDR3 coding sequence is TGCGCCAGCAGCCGCAAACCGGGACAAACGAACACTGAAGCTTTCTTT. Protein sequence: CASSRKPGQTNTEAFF.

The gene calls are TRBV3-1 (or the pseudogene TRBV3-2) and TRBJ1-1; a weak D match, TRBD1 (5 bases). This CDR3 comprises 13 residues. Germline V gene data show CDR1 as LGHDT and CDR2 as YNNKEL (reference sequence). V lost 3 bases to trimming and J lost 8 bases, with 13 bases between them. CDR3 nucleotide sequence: TGTGCCAGCAGCCATTCCCACAGGTTCGAAGCTTTCTTT. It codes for CASSHSHRFEAFF.

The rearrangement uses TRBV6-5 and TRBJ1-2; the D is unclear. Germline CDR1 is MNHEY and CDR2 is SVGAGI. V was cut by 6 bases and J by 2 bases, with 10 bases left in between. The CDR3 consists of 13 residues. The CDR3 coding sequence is TGTGCCAGCAGCCTGACACTCAACTATGGCTACACCTTC. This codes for CASSLTLNYGYTF.

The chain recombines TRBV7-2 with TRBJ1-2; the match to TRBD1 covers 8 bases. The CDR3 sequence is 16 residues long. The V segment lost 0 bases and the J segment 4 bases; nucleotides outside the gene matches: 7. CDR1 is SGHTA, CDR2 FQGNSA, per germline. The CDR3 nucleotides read TGTGCCAGCAGCTTAGCCGGGACAGGCAGCCTCTATGGCTACACCTTC. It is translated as CASSLAGTGSLYGYTF. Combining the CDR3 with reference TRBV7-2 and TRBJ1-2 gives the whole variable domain GAGVSQSPSNKVTEKGKDVELRCDPISGHTALYWYRQSLGQGLEFLIYFQGNSAPDKSGLPSDRFSAERTGGSVSTLTIQRTQQEDSAVYLCASSLAGTGSLYGYTFGSGTRLTVV.

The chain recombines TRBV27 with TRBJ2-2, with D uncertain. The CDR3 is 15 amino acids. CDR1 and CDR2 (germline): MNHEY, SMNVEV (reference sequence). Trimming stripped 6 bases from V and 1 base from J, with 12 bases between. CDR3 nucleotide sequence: TGTGCCAGCAGCCCATTGAAGGGGAACACCGGGGAGCTGTTTTTT. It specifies CASSPLKGNTGELFF.

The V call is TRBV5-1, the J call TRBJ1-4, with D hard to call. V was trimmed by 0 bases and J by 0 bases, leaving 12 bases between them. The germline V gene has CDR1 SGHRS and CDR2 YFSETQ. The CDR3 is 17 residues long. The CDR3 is CASSLEGLAATNEKLFF. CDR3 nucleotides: TGCGCCAGCAGCTTGGAGGGTTTAGCTGCAACTAATGAAAAACTGTTTTTT.

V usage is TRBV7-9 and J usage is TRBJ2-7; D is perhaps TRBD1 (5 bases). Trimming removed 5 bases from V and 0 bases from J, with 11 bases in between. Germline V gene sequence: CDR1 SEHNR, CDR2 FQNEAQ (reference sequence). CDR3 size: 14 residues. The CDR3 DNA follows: TGTGCCAGCAGCCAGACAGTGAGCTCCTACGAGCAGTACTTC. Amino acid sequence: CASSQTVSSYEQYF.

The CDR3 protein is CAISSGSSNQPQHF. In nucleotides, the CDR3 is TGTGCCATAAGTAGCGGGAGTAGCAATCAGCCCCAGCATTTT. The chain employs TRBV10-3 and TRBJ1-5; no reliable D call. This CDR3 contains 14 residues. Trimming left V 9 bases short and J 0 bases short, with 12 bases between. The germline CDR1 and CDR2 sequences are ENHRY and SYGVKD.

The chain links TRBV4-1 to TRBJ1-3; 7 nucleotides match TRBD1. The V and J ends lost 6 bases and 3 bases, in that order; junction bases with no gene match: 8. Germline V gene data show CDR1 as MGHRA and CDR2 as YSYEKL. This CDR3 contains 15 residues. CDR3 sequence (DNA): TGCGCCAGCAGGACAGGGCCGTCTGGTGGAAACACCATATATTTT. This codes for CASRTGPSGGNTIYF.

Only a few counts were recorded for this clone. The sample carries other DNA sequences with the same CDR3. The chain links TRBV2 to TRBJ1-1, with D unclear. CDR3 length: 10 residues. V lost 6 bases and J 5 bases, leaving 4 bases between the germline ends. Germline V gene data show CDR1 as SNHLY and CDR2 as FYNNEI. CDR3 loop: CASRGTEAFF. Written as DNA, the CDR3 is TGTGCCAGCAGAGGGACTGAAGCTTTCTTT.

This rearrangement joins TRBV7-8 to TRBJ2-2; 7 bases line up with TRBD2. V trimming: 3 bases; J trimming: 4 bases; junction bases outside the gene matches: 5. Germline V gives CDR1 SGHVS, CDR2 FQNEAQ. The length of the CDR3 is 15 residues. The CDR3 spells CASSFAGVVTGELFF. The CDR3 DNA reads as TGTGCCAGCAGCTTTGCGGGAGTGGTCACCGGGGAGCTGTTTTTT.

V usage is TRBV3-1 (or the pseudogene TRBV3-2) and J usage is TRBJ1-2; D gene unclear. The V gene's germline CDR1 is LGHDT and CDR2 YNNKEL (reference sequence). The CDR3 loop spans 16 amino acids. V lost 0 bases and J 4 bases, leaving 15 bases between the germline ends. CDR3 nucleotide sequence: TGTGCCAGCAGCCAAGATAGGCAGGCTTCTATCTATGGCTACACCTTC. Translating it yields CASSQDRQASIYGYTF.

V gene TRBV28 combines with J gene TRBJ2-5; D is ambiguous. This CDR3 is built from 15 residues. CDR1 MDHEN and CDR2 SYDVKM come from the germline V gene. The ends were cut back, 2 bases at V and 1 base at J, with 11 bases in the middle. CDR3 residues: CASSLAASSQETQYF. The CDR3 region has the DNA TGTGCCAGCAGTTTAGCGGCTAGTTCCCAAGAGACCCAGTACTTC.

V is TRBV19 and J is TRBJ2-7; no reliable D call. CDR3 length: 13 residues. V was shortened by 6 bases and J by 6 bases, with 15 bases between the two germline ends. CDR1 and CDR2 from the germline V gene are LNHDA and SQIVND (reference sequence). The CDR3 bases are TGTGCCAGTAGCCCTCCCCCGTACGGCGAGCAGTACTTC. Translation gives CASSPPPYGEQYF.

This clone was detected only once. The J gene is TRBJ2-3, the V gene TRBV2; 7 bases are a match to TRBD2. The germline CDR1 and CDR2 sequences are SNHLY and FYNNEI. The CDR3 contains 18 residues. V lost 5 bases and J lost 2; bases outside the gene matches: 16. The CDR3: CASSTRKNIGRTTDTQYF. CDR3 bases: TGTGCCAGCAGTACTAGAAAGAATATCGGGAGGACCACAGATACGCAGTATTTT.

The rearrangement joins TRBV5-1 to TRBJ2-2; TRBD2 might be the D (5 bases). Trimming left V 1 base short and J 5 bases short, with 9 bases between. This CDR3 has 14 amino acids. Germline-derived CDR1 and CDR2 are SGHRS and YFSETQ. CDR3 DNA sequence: TGCGCCAGCAGCTTGCCTCCGGGGACCGGGGAGCTGTTTTTT. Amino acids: CASSLPPGTGELFF.

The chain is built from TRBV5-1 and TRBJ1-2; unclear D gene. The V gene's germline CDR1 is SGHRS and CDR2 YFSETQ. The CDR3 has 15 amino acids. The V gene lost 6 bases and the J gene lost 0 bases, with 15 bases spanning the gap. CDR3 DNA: TGCGCCAGCACCGGGAGCCCCTTAACTAACTATGGCTACACCTTC. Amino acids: CASTGSPLTNYGYTF.

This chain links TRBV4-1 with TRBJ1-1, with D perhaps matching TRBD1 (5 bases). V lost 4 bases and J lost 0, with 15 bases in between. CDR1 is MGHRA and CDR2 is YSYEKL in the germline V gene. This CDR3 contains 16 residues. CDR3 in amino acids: CASSPVTGILNTEAFF. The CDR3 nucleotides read TGCGCCAGCAGCCCGGTCACAGGTATCCTGAACACTGAAGCTTTCTTT.

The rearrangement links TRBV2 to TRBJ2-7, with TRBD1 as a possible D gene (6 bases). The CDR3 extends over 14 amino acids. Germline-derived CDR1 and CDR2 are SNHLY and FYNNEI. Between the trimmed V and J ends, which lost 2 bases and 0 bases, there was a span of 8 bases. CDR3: CASSELGHSYEQYF. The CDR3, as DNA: TGTGCCAGCAGTGAACTGGGACACTCCTACGAGCAGTACTTC. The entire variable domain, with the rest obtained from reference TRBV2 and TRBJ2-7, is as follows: EPEVTQTPSHQVTQMGQEVILRCVPISNHLYFYWYRQILGQKVEFLVSFYNNEISEKSEIFDDQFSVERPDGSNFTLKIRSTKLEDSAMYFCASSELGHSYEQYFGPGTRLTVT.

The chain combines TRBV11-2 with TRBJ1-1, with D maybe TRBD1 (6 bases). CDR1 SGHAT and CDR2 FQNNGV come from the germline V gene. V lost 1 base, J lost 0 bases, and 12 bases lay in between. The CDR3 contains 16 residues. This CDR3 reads CASSLGIRGLNTEAFF. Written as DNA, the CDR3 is TGTGCCAGCAGCTTAGGTATTAGGGGGTTGAACACTGAAGCTTTCTTT.